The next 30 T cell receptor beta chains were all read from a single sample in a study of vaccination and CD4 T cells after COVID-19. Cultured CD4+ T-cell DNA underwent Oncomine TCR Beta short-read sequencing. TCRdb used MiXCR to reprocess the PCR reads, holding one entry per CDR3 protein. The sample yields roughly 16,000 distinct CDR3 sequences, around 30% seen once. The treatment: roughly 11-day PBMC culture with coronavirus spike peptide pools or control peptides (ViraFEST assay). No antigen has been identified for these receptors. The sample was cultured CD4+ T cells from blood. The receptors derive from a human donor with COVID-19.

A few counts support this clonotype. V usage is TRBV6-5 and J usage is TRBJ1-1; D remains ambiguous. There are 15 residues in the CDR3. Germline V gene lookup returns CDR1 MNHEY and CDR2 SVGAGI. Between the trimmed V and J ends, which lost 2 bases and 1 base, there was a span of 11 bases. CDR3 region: CASSYRGLGNTEAFF. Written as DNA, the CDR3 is TGTGCCAGCAGTTACCGGGGTTTGGGGAACACTGAAGCTTTCTTT.

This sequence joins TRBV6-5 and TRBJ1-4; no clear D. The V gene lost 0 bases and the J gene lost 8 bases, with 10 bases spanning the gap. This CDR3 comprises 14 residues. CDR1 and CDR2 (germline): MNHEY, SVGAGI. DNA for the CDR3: TGTGCCAGCAGTTACTCGGCAACTCGGGAAAAACTGTTTTTT. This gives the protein CASSYSATREKLFF.

CDR3 region: CASRLRGEPNTGELFF. In DNA form, the CDR3 reads TGTGCCAGCAGGTTAAGGGGCGAACCGAACACCGGGGAGCTGTTTTTT. V gene TRBV11-2 combines with J gene TRBJ2-2; D is perhaps TRBD1 (5 bases). Germline values: CDR1 SGHAT, CDR2 FQNNGV. The V and J ends lost 6 bases and 0 bases respectively, with 14 bases between them. The CDR3 covers 16 residues.

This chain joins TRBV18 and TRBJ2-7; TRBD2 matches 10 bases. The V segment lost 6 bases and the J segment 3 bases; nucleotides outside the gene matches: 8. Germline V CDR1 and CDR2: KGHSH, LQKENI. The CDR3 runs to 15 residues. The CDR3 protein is CASSLKAGGLYEQYF. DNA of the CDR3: TGTGCCAGCTCCCTTAAAGCGGGGGGGCTCTACGAGCAGTACTTC.

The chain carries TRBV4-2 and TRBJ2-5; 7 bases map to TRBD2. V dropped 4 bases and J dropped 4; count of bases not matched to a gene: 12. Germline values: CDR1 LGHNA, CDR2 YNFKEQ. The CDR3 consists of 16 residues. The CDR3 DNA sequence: TGTGCCAGCAGCCCCCTCGGGCTAGCGGATTCAGAGACCCAGTACTTC. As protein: CASSPLGLADSETQYF.

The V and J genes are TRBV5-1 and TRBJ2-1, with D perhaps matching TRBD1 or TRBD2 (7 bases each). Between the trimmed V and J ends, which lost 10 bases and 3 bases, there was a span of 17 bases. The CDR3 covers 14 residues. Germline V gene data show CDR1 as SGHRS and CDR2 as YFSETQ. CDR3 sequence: CARTQGGGYNEQFF. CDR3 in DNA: TGCGCCCGTACTCAGGGGGGGGGCTACAATGAGCAGTTCTTC. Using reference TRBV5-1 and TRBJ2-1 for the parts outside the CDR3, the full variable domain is KAGVTQTPRYLIKTRGQQVTLSCSPISGHRSVSWYQQTPGQGLQFLFEYFSETQRNKGNFPGRFSGRQFSNSRSEMNVSTLELGDSALYLCARTQGGGYNEQFFGPGTRLTVL.

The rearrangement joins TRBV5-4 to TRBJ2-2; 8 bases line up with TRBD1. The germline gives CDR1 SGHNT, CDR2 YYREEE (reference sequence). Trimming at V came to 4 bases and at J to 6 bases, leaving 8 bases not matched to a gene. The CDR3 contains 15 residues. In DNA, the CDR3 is TGTGCCAGCAGCCCGATGGACAGGGTCTCCGGGGAGCTGTTTTTT. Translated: CASSPMDRVSGELFF.

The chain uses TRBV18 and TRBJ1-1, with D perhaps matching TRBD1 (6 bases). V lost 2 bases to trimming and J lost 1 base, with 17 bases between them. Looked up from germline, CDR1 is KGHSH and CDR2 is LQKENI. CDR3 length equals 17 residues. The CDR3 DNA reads TGTGCCAGCTCACCATTGCTGCAGGGGAGGGCGAACACTGAAGCTTTCTTT. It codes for CASSPLLQGRANTEAFF.

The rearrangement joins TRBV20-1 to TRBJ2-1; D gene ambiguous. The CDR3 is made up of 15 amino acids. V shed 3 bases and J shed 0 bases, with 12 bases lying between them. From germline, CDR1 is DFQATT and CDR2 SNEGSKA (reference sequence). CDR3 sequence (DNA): TGCAGTGCTAGCTCCCGCGGTAGCTCCTACAATGAGCAGTTCTTC. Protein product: CSASSRGSSYNEQFF.

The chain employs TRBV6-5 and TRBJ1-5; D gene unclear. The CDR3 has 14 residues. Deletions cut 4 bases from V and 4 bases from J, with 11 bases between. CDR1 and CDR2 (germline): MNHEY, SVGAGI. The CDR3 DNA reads TGTGCCAGCAGTTCCCCGACTGAGAATCAGCCCCAGCATTTT. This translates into CASSSPTENQPQHF.

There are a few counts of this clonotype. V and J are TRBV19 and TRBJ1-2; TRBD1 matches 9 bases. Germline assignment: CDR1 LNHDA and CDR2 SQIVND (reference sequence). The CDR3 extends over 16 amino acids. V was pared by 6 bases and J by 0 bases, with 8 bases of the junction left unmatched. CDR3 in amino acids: CASSQDRGHSNYGYTF. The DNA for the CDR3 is TGTGCCAGTAGCCAGGACAGGGGCCATTCTAACTATGGCTACACCTTC.

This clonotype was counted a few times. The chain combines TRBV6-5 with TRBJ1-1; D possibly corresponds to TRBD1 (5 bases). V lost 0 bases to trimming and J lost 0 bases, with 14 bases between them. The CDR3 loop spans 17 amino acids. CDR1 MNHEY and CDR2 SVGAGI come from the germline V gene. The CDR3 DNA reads TGTGCCAGCAGTTACTCAGGGGTGGTTGGGTTGAACACTGAAGCTTTCTTT. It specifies CASSYSGVVGLNTEAFF.

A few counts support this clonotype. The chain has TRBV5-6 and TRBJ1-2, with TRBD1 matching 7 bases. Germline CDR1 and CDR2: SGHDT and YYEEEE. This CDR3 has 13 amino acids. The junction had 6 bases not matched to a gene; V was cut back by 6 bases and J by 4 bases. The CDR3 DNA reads TGTGCCAGCACCTATCAGGGGGTCTATGGCTACACCTTC. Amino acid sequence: CASTYQGVYGYTF.

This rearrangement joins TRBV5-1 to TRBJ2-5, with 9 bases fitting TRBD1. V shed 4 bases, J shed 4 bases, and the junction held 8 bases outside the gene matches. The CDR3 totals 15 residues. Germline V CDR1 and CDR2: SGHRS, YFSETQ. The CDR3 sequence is CASSPRTGDGETQYF. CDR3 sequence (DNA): TGCGCCAGCAGCCCACGGACAGGGGATGGAGAGACCCAGTACTTC. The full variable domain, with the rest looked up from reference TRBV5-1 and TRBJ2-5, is KAGVTQTPRYLIKTRGQQVTLSCSPISGHRSVSWYQQTPGQGLQFLFEYFSETQRNKGNFPGRFSGRQFSNSRSEMNVSTLELGDSALYLCASSPRTGDGETQYFGPGTRLLVL.

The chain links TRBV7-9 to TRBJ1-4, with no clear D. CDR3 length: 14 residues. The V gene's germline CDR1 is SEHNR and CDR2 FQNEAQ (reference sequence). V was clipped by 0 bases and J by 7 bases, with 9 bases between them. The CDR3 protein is CASSLAPRGEKLFF. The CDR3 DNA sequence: TGTGCCAGCAGCTTAGCGCCGCGGGGTGAAAAACTGTTTTTT.

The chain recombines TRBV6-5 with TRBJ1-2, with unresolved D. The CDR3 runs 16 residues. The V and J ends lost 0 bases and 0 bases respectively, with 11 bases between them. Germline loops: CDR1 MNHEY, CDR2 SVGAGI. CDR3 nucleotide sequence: TGTGCCAGCAGTTACTCCCGACACACAGCTAACTATGGCTACACCTTC. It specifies CASSYSRHTANYGYTF.

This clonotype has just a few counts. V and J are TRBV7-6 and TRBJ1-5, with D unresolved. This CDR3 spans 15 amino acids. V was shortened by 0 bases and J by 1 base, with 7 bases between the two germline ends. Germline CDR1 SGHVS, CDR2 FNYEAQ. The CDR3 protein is CASSLADGSNQPQHF. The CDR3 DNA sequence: TGTGCCAGCAGCTTAGCGGACGGAAGCAATCAGCCCCAGCATTTT. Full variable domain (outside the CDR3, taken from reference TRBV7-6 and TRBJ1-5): GAGVSQSPRYKVTKRGQDVALRCDPISGHVSLYWYRQALGQGPEFLTYFNYEAQQDKSGLPNDRFSAERPEGSISTLTIQRTEQRDSAMYRCASSLADGSNQPQHFGDGTRLSIL.

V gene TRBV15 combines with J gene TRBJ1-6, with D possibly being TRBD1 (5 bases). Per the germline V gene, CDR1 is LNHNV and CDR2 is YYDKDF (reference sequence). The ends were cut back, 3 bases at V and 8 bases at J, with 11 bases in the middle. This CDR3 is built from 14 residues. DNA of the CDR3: TGTGCCACCAGCAGTGGGGGTTCGGATTCACCCCTCCACTTT. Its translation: CATSSGGSDSPLHF. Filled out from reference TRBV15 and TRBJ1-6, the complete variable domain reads DAMVIQNPRYQVTQFGKPVTLSCSQTLNHNVMYWYQQKSSQAPKLLFHYYDKDFNNEADTPDNFQSRRPNTSFCFLDIRSPGLGDTAMYLCATSSGGSDSPLHFGNGTRLTVT.

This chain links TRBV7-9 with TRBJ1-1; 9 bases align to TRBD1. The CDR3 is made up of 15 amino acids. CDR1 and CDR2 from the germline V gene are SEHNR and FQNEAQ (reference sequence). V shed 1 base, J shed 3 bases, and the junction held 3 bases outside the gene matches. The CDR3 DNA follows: TGTGCCAGCAGCTTAGTGACAGGGGGGTACACTGAAGCTTTCTTT. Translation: CASSLVTGGYTEAFF.

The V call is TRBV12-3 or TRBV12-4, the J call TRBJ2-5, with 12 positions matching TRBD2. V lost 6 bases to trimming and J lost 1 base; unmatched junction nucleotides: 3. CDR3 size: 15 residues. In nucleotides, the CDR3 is TGTGCCAGCAGGGGACTAGCGGGTTCCCAAGAGACCCAGTACTTC. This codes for CASRGLAGSQETQYF.

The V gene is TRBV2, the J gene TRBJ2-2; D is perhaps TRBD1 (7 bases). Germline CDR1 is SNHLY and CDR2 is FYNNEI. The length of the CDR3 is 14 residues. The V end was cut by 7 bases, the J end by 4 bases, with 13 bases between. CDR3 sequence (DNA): TGTGCCAGCAAGGCAGGGGGAGGCACCGGGGAGCTGTTTTTT. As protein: CASKAGGGTGELFF.

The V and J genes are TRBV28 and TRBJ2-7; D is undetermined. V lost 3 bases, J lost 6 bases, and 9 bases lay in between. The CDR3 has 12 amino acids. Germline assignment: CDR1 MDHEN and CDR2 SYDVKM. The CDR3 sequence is CASSLNPTEQYF. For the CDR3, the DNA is TGTGCCAGCAGTTTGAATCCGACCGAGCAGTACTTC. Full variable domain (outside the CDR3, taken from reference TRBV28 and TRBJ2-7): DVKVTQSSRYLVKRTGEKVFLECVQDMDHENMFWYRQDPGLGLRLIYFSYDVKMKEKGDIPEGYSVSREKKERFSLILESASTNQTSMYLCASSLNPTEQYFGPGTRLTVT.

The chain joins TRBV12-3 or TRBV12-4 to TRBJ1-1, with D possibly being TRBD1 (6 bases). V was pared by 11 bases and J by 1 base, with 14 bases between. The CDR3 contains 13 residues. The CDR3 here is CAATRGGNTEAFF. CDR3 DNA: TGTGCCGCAACGAGAGGGGGGAACACTGAAGCTTTCTTT.

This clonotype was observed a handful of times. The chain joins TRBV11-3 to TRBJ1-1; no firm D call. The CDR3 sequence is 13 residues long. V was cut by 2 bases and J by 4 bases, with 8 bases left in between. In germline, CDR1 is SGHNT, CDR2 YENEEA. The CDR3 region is CASSLTEGTEAFF. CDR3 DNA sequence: TGTGCCAGCAGCTTAACTGAGGGCACTGAAGCTTTCTTT. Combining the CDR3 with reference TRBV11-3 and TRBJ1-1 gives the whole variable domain EAGVVQSPRYKIIEKKQPVAFWCNPISGHNTLYWYLQNLGQGPELLIRYENEEAVDDSQLPKDRFSAERLKGVDSTLKIQPAELGDSAVYLCASSLTEGTEAFFGQGTRLTVV.

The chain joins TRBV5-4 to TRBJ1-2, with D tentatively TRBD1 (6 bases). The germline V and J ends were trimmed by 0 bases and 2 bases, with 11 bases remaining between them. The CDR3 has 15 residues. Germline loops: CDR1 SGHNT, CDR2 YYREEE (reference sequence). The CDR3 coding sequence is TGTGCCAGCAGCTTGGGGAAGGGGGGGAACTATGGCTACACCTTC. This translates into CASSLGKGGNYGYTF.

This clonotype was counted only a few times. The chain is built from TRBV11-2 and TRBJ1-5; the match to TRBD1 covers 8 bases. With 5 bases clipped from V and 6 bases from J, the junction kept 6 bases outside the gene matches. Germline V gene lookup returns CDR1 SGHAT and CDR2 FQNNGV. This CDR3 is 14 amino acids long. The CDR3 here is CASSATGAGQPQHF. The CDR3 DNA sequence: TGTGCCAGCAGCGCGACAGGGGCCGGTCAGCCCCAGCATTTT. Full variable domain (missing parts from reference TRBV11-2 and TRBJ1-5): EAGVAQSPRYKIIEKRQSVAFWCNPISGHATLYWYQQILGQGPKLLIQFQNNGVVDDSQLPKDRFSAERLKGVDSTLKIQPAKLEDSAVYLCASSATGAGQPQHFGDGTRLSIL.

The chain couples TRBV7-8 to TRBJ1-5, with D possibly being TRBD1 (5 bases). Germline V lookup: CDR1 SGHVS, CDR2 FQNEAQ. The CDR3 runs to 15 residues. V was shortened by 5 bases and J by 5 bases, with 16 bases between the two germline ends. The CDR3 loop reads CASSLRGVFDQPQHF. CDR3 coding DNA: TGTGCCAGCAGCCTTAGAGGGGTCTTCGATCAGCCCCAGCATTTT.

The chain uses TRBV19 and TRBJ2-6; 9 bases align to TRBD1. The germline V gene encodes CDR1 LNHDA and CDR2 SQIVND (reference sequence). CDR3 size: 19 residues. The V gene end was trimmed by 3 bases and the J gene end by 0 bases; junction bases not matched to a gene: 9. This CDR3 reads CASSIKGQGPTSGANVLTF. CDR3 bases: TGTGCCAGTAGTATTAAAGGACAGGGGCCCACCTCTGGGGCCAACGTCCTGACTTTC.

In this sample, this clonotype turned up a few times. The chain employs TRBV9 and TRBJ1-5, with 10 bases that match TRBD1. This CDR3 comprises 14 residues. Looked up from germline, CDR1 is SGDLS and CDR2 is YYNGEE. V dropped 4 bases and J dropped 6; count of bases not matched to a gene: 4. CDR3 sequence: CASSRQGAGQPQHF. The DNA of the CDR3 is TGTGCCAGCAGCCGACAGGGGGCAGGTCAGCCCCAGCATTTT.

DNA for the CDR3: TGTGCCAGCAGTTTAGTGGGGGGGATTGGAGGAGAGACCCAGTACTTC. Protein: CASSLVGGIGGETQYF. The chain combines TRBV2 with TRBJ2-5; 7 bases are a match to TRBD2. Losses at the gene ends were 5 bases for V and 4 bases for J; bases not matched to a gene: 13. Germline V gene data show CDR1 as SNHLY and CDR2 as FYNNEI. This CDR3 is built from 16 residues.